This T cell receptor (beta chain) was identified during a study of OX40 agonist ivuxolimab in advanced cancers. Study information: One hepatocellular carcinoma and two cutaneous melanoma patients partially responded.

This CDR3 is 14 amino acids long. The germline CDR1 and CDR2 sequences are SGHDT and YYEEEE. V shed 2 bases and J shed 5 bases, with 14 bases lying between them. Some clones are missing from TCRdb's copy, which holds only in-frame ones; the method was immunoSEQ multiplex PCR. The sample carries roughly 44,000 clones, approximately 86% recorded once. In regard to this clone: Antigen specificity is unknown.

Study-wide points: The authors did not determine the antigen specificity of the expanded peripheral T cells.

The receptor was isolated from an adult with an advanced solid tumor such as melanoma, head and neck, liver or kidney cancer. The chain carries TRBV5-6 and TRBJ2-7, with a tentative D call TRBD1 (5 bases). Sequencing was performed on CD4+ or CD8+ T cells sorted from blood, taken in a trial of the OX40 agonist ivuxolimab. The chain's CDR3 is CASSFGRVQDEQYF. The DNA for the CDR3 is TGTGCCAGCAGCTTCGGCAGGGTCCAGGACGAGCAGTACTTC.